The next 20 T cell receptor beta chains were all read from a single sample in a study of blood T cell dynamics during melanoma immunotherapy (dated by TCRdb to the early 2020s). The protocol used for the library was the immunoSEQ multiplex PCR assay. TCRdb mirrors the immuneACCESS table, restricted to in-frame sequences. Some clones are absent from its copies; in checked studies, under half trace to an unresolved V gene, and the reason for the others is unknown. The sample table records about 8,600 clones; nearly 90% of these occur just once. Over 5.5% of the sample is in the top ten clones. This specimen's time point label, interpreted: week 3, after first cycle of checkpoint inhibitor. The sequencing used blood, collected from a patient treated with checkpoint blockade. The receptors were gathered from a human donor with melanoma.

In DNA, the CDR3 is TGTGCCACCAGCAGGGCACTAGCGGGGTTAGATACGCAGTATTTT. This codes for CATSRALAGLDTQYF. The chain combines TRBV15 with TRBJ2-3; 10 bases agree with TRBD2. V shed 3 bases, J shed 5 bases, and the junction held 5 bases outside the gene matches. This CDR3 has 15 residues. Germline CDR1 and CDR2: LNHNV and YYDKDF (reference sequence).

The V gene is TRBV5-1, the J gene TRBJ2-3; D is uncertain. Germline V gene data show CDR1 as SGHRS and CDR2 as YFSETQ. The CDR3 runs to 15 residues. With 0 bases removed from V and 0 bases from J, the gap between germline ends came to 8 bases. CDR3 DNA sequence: TGCGCCAGCAGCTTGGATAGGCTCAGCACAGATACGCAGTATTTT. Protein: CASSLDRLSTDTQYF.

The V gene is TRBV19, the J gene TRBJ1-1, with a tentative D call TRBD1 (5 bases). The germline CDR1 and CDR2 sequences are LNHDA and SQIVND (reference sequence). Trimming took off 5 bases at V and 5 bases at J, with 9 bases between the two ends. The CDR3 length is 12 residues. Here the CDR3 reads CASSPGGTEAFF. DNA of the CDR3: TGTGCCAGTAGTCCGGGGGGGACTGAAGCTTTCTTT.

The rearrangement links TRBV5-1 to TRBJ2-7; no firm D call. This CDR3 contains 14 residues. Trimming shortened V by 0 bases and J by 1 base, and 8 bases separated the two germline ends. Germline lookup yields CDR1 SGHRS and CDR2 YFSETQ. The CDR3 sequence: CASSLDARSYEQYF. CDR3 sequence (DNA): TGCGCCAGCAGCTTGGACGCAAGGTCCTACGAGCAGTACTTC.

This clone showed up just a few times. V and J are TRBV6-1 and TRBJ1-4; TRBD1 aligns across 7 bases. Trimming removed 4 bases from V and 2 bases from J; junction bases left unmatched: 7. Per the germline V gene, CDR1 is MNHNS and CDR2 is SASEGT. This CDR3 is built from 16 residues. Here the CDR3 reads CASSVLTGATNEKLFF. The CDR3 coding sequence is TGTGCCAGCAGTGTATTAACAGGGGCGACTAATGAAAAACTGTTTTTT.

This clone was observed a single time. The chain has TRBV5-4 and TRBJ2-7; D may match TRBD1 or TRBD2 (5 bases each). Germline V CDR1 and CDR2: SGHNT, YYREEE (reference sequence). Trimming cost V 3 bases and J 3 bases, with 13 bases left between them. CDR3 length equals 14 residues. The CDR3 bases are TGTGCCAGCAGCTCGGGGACCGATAACTACGAGCAGTACTTC. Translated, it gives CASSSGTDNYEQYF. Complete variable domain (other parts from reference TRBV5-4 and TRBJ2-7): ETGVTQSPTHLIKTRGQQVTLRCSSQSGHNTVSWYQQALGQGPQFIFQYYREEENGRGNFPPRFSGLQFPNYSSELNVNALELDDSALYLCASSSGTDNYEQYFGPGTRLTVT.

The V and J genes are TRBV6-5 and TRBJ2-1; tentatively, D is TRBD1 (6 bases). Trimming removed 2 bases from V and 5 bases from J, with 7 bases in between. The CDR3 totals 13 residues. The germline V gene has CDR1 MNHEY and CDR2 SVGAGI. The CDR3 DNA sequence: TGTGCCAGCAGTTACGGGACAAACAATGAGCAGTTCTTC. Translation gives CASSYGTNNEQFF.

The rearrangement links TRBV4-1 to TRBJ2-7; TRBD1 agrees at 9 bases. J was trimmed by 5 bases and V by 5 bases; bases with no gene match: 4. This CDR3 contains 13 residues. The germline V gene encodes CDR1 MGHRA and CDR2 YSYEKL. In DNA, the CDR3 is TGCGCCAGCAGCGCGGGACAGGGACACGAGCAGTACTTC. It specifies CASSAGQGHEQYF.

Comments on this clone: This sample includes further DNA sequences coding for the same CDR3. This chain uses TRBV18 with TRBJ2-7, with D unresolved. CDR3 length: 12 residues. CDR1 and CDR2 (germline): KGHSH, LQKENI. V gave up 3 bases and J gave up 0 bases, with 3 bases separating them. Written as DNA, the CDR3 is TGTGCCAGCTCACCTAGCTCCTACGAGCAGTACTTC. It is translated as CASSPSSYEQYF.

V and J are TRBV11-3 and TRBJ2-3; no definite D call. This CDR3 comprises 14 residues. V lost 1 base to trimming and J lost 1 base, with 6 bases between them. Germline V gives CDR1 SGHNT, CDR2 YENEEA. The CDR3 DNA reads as TGTGCCAGCAGCTTAGGGGCGGGCACAGATACGCAGTATTTT. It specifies CASSLGAGTDTQYF. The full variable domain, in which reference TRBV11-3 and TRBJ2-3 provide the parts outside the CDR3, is EAGVVQSPRYKIIEKKQPVAFWCNPISGHNTLYWYLQNLGQGPELLIRYENEEAVDDSQLPKDRFSAERLKGVDSTLKIQPAELGDSAVYLCASSLGAGTDTQYFGPGTRLTVL.

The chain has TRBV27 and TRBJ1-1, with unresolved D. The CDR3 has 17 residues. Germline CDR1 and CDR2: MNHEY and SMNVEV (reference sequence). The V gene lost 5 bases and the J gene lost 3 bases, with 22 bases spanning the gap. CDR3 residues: CASSTTTPTEPHTEAFF. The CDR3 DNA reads TGTGCCAGCAGTACAACTACGCCTACGGAGCCCCACACTGAAGCTTTCTTT.

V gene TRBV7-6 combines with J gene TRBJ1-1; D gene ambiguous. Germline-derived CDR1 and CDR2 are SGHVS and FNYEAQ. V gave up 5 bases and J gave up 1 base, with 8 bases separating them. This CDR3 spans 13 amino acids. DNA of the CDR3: TGTGCCAGCAGCGCAACAACGAACACTGAAGCTTTCTTT. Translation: CASSATTNTEAFF.

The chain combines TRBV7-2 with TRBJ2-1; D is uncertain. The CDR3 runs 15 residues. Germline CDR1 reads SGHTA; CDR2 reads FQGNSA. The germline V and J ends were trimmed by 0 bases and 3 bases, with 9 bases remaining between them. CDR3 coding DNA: TGTGCCAGCAGCTTAGCTGTCGCCCGCTACAATGAGCAGTTCTTC. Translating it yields CASSLAVARYNEQFF.

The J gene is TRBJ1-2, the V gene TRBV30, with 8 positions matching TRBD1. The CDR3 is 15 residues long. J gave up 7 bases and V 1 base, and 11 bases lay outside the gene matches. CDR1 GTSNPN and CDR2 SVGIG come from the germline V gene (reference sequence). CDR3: CAWSGGNGRGLGYTF. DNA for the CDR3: TGTGCCTGGAGTGGAGGGAACGGCAGGGGGCTTGGCTACACCTTC.

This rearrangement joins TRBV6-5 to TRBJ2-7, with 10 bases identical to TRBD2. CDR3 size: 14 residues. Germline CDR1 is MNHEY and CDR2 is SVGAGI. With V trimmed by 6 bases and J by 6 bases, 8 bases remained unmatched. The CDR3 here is CASSPLAGEFEQYF. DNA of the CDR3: TGTGCCAGCAGCCCTCTAGCGGGAGAATTCGAGCAGTACTTC.

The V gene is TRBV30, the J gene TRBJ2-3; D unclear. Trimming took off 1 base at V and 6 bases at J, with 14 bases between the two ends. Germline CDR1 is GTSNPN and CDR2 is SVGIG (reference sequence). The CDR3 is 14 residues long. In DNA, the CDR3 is TGTGCCTGGAGTGGGAACACTATGTCTGATACGCAGTATTTT. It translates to CAWSGNTMSDTQYF.

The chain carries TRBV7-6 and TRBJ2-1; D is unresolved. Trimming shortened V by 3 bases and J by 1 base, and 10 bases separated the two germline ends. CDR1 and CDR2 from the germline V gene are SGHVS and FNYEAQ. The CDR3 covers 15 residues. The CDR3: CASSFVGASYNEQFF. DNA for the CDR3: TGTGCCAGCAGCTTCGTTGGAGCTTCCTACAATGAGCAGTTCTTC. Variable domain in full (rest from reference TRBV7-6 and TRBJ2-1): GAGVSQSPRYKVTKRGQDVALRCDPISGHVSLYWYRQALGQGPEFLTYFNYEAQQDKSGLPNDRFSAERPEGSISTLTIQRTEQRDSAMYRCASSFVGASYNEQFFGPGTRLTVL.

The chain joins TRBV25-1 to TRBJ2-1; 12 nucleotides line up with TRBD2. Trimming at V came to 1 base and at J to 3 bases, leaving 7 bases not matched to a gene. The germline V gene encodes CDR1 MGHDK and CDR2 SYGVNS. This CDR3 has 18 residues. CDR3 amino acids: CASSESWTSGDVYNEQFF. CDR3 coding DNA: TGTGCCAGCAGTGAATCATGGACTAGCGGGGACGTCTACAATGAGCAGTTCTTC.

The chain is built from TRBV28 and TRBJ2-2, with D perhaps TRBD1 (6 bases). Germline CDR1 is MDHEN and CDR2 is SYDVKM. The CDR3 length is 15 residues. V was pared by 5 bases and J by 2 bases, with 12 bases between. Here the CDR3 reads CASSPSGGNTGELFF. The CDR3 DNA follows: TGTGCCAGCAGTCCATCTGGGGGCAACACCGGGGAGCTGTTTTTT.

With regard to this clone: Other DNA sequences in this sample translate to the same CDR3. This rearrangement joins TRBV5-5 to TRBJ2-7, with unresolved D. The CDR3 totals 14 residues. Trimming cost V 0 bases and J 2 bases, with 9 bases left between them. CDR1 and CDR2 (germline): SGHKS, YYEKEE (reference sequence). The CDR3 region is CASSLGLGTYEQYF. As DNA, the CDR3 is TGTGCCAGCAGCTTGGGATTGGGGACCTACGAGCAGTACTTC. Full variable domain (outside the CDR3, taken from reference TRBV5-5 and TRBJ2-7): DAGVTQSPTHLIKTRGQQVTLRCSPISGHKSVSWYQQVLGQGPQFIFQYYEKEERGRGNFPDRFSARQFPNYSSELNVNALLLGDSALYLCASSLGLGTYEQYFGPGTRLTVT.